The rows below give T cell receptor beta chains drawn from one sample of a study of human T cells and chemical hapten exposure. MiXCR, run by TCRdb on the RACE reads, gives a single entry per CDR3 protein. The profile shows about 170,000 distinct CDR3 sequences, approximately 30% of them singletons. The sequenced sample was whole blood, obtained in connection with sensitization to the hapten diphenylcyclopropenone (DPC). The receptors shown here come from a woman under 30 with alopecia areata. Some clones in this sample may be carry-over from other donors' samples. The CDR3 runs from the conserved cysteine through the conserved F or W. The listing skips clone size in some rows; elsewhere it reads once, few, many or a size class.

TRBJ1-2 - TRBV3-1 CASSQSGTQKVGYTF
TRBJ1-4 - TRBV4-3 CASSQGDRSDEKLFF
TRBJ2-3 few TRBV6-2/TRBV6-3 CASSFRRQGTDTQYF
TRBJ1-1 - TRBV12-3/TRBV12-4 CASSTGWGAFF
TRBJ2-3 - TRBV20-1 CSANSRPFSDTQYF
TRBJ2-1 - TRBV6-5 CASSYSGPHNEQFF
TRBJ2-2 - TRBV24-1 CATSDGGSTGELFF
TRBJ2-7 few TRBV20-1 CSLRTGGHEQYF
TRBJ1-1 - TRBV7-9 CASSWGRDTEAFF
TRBJ1-2 few TRBV9 CASSGTGGHYGYTF
TRBJ2-1 - TRBV3-1 CASSHRQGANEQFF
TRBJ2-1 - TRBV27 CASKDRSYNEQFF
TRBJ1-1 few TRBV11-2 CASSLGMGTQAFF
TRBJ1-5 once TRBV12-3/TRBV12-4 CASSVAGGLNQPQHF
TRBJ1-6 many TRBV12-3/TRBV12-4 CASSLGGRADSPLHF
TRBJ1-1 few TRBV11-3 CASSGDGSEAFF
TRBJ1-1 many TRBV6-5 CASSYEGTEAFF
TRBJ2-7 - TRBV29-1 CSVVALVGSEQYF
TRBJ1-1 many TRBV20-1 CSVRSTEAFF
TRBJ2-7 few TRBV14 CASSQDWDEQYF
TRBJ1-2 - TRBV20-1 CSVTGFNNYGYTF
TRBJ1-5 few TRBV25-1 CASSGAGMGQPQHF
TRBJ2-3 - TRBV29-1 CSVEDNAGTISFYTQYF
TRBJ1-2 few TRBV20-1 CSAVRPNYGYTF
TRBJ2-1 few TRBV5-4 CASSLTRGAGNEQFF
TRBJ1-5 - TRBV15 CATGTVRQPNQPQHF
TRBJ2-4 few TRBV6-5 CASSSPSTAKNIQYF
TRBJ1-4 many TRBV27 CASSLGRGLTNEKLFF
TRBJ2-5 - TRBV29-1 CSVNPGGTQYF
TRBJ1-3 - TRBV20-1 CSAGQGATGNTIYF